The sequence of this T cell receptor (beta chain) was determined in a study of post-analysis software for immune sequencing data. General observations from the study: Normalized Chao1 diversity in multiple sclerosis patients fell significantly below that of controls. With TRBV5-6, TRBV5-1 and TRBV20-1 included, five TRBV segments were more frequent in patients than in controls.

Notes on this clonotype: What it binds is not known.

Germline V gene sequence: CDR1 MNHEY, CDR2 SVGAGI. Trimming removed 2 bases at V and 5 bases at J, with 8 bases between. The CDR3 totals 13 residues. cDNA libraries of TCR beta carried unique molecular identifiers. TCRdb analysed the PCR reads with MiXCR anew, one entry per CDR3 protein. The sample carries hundreds of thousands of distinct CDR3 sequences, more than 50% recorded once. The V gene is TRBV6-5, the J gene TRBJ2-3; D gene unclear. The sample taken for sequencing was blood. The source of this sequence is a girl aged 2 to 10 with multiple sclerosis. CDR3 sequence (DNA): TGTGCCAGCAGTTACAAGTCTGAAGATACGCAGTATTTT. This encodes CASSYKSEDTQYF.